The next 29 T cell receptor beta chains were all read from a single sample in a study of T cell responses to AZD1222 COVID-19 vaccine. This table comes from immunoSEQ multiplex PCR, and its TCRdb copy is limited to in-frame clones, with some not included. The table lists 130,000 or so clones, about 93% of them singletons. The sample in question was peripheral blood, obtained on day 0 of AZD1222 vaccination. All receptors derive from an adult in good health.

The J gene is TRBJ2-7, the V gene TRBV10-3; possible D gene TRBD2, 5 bases. Between the trimmed V and J ends, which lost 5 bases and 2 bases, there was a span of 16 bases. Germline CDR1 ENHRY, CDR2 SYGVKD. The CDR3 runs 15 residues. CDR3 in DNA: TGTGCCATCAGTAAAGGAGGTGGAGATACCTACGAGCAGTACTTC. Its translation: CAISKGGGDTYEQYF.

This chain links TRBV12-3 or TRBV12-4 with TRBJ1-1; the D is unclear. V lost 5 bases to trimming and J lost 4 bases, with 5 bases between them. This CDR3 is built from 11 residues. CDR3 coding DNA: TGTGCCAGCAGTAGGGCCACTGAAGCTTTCTTT. This encodes CASSRATEAFF.

This clone was detected only once. The chain uses TRBV9 and TRBJ1-1, with a tentative D call TRBD1 (5 bases). V was shortened by 1 base and J by 5 bases, with 9 bases between the two germline ends. Germline CDR1 SGDLS, CDR2 YYNGEE. CDR3 size: 13 residues. The DNA of the CDR3 is TGTGCCAGCAGCGTAAATTGGGGGACTGAAGCTTTCTTT. It specifies CASSVNWGTEAFF.

This chain connects TRBV27 to TRBJ2-5, with D perhaps being TRBD1 or TRBD2 (6 bases each). The CDR3 contains 16 residues. Germline V gene lookup returns CDR1 MNHEY and CDR2 SMNVEV (reference sequence). V was trimmed by 3 bases and J by 5 bases, leaving 19 bases between them. Here the CDR3 reads CASSLTPGGGRETQYF. DNA of the CDR3: TGTGCCAGCAGTTTGACCCCCGGGGGCGGGCGGGAGACCCAGTACTTC.

J is TRBJ2-7 and V is TRBV27; 12 bases match TRBD2. The CDR3 runs 15 residues. Unmatched junction bases numbered 8, after V lost 6 bases and J lost 5 bases. In germline, CDR1 is MNHEY, CDR2 SMNVEV (reference sequence). For the CDR3, the DNA is TGTGCCAGCAGCCTGACTAGCGGGAGTGTCGACGAGCAGTACTTC. The encoded protein is CASSLTSGSVDEQYF.

Only one count was recorded for this clone. This chain links TRBV11-2 with TRBJ1-2; tentatively, D is TRBD1 (5 bases). The CDR3 length is 15 residues. The V end was cut by 6 bases, the J end by 3 bases, with 17 bases between. Looked up from germline, CDR1 is SGHAT and CDR2 is FQNNGV. The CDR3 sequence: CASRPPDSKDYGYTF. CDR3 bases: TGTGCCAGCAGACCCCCAGACAGTAAGGACTATGGCTACACCTTC.

V gene TRBV24-1 combines with J gene TRBJ2-5; D uncertain. The germline V gene has CDR1 KGHDR and CDR2 SFDVKD. Trimming took off 3 bases at V and 2 bases at J, with 12 bases between the two ends. CDR3 size: 15 residues. CDR3 loop: CATSDPRADQETQYF. The CDR3 DNA follows: TGTGCCACCAGTGATCCCCGCGCAGATCAAGAGACCCAGTACTTC.

The chain links TRBV6-1 to TRBJ2-1; TRBD1 agrees at 8 bases. The germline V gene has CDR1 MNHNS and CDR2 SASEGT. The CDR3 totals 16 residues. J lost 0 bases, V lost 2 bases, and 3 bases had no gene match. The DNA of the CDR3 is TGTGCCAGCAGTGAACAGGGGGCCAGCTCCTACAATGAGCAGTTCTTC. Translating gives CASSEQGASSYNEQFF.

This chain joins TRBV2 and TRBJ2-3; 9 nucleotides match TRBD1. V shed 8 bases and J 5 bases; nucleotides not matched to a gene: 2. The CDR3 spans 12 residues. Germline-derived CDR1 and CDR2 are SNHLY and FYNNEI. CDR3 residues: CASSDRGDTQYF. The CDR3 bases are TGTGCCAGCTCGGACAGGGGAGATACGCAGTATTTT.

The chain carries TRBV27 and TRBJ1-5, with D perhaps TRBD1 (6 bases). Germline loops: CDR1 MNHEY, CDR2 SMNVEV (reference sequence). The CDR3 runs to 18 residues. Trimming stripped 1 base from V and 4 bases from J, with 20 bases between. The CDR3 region has the DNA TGTGCCAGCAGTTTATACCCCGGGGGCTCGTTTGGGAATCAGCCCCAGCATTTT. This encodes CASSLYPGGSFGNQPQHF.

The chain links TRBV3-1 (or the pseudogene TRBV3-2) to TRBJ1-3, with D unclear. Trimming shortened V by 5 bases and J by 3 bases, and 5 bases separated the two germline ends. The CDR3 is made up of 12 amino acids. CDR1 LGHDT and CDR2 YNNKEL come from the germline V gene (reference sequence). Written as DNA, the CDR3 is TGTGCCAGCAGCTGGAGTGGAAACACCATATATTTT. It specifies CASSWSGNTIYF.

V is TRBV28 and J is TRBJ1-2, with D uncertain. The CDR3 extends over 13 amino acids. Germline lookup yields CDR1 MDHEN and CDR2 SYDVKM. Deletions cut 7 bases from V and 4 bases from J, with 13 bases between. For the CDR3, the DNA is TGTGCCAGCAAGGTCGGCTTTTCCTATGGCTACACCTTC. It codes for CASKVGFSYGYTF.

V and J are TRBV19 and TRBJ1-3; D is ambiguous. V was pared by 8 bases and J by 0 bases, with 8 bases between. From germline, CDR1 is LNHDA and CDR2 SQIVND (reference sequence). CDR3 length: 13 amino acids. CDR3 amino acids: CASGRSSGNTIYF. In DNA form, the CDR3 reads TGTGCCAGTGGTAGGAGCTCTGGAAACACCATATATTTT. The variable domain in full, with the rest retrieved from reference TRBV19 and TRBJ1-3, is DGGITQSPKYLFRKEGQNVTLSCEQNLNHDAMYWYRQDPGQGLRLIYYSQIVNDFQKGDIAEGYSVSREKKESFPLTVTSAQKNPTAFYLCASGRSSGNTIYFGEGSWLTVV.

V usage is TRBV18 and J usage is TRBJ2-2, with TRBD2 matching 10 bases. The germline CDR1 and CDR2 sequences are KGHSH and LQKENI. The junction had 17 bases not matched to a gene; V was cut back by 6 bases and J by 4 bases. The CDR3 extends over 19 amino acids. Written as DNA, the CDR3 is TGTGCCAGCTCCCCTAAGAGGGCTAGCGGGAGATTGGCCACCGGGGAGCTGTTTTTT. Its translation is CASSPKRASGRLATGELFF.

J is TRBJ1-6 and V is TRBV5-1; a weak D match, TRBD1 (6 bases). The V and J ends lost 1 base and 8 bases respectively, with 13 bases between them. This CDR3 has 15 amino acids. Germline CDR1 and CDR2: SGHRS and YFSETQ. Here the CDR3 reads CASSLKGGSDSPLHF. The CDR3 DNA is TGCGCCAGCAGCTTGAAGGGGGGCTCCGATTCACCCCTCCACTTT.

This chain uses TRBV11-2 with TRBJ1-3, with 8 bases aligning to TRBD1. Trimming took 5 bases from V and 1 from J; bases not matched to a gene: 10. Germline CDR1 reads SGHAT; CDR2 reads FQNNGV. This CDR3 contains 17 residues. CDR3 coding DNA: TGTGCCAGCAGCCTAGCCCCGGGGACAGGATCTGGAAACACCATATATTTT. Its translation is CASSLAPGTGSGNTIYF.

The chain uses TRBV7-3 and TRBJ2-3, with D perhaps being TRBD1 or TRBD2 (5 bases each). Germline loops: CDR1 SGHTA, CDR2 FQGTGA. V dropped 5 bases and J dropped 5 bases, with 8 bases sitting between them. CDR3 length: 12 residues. The CDR3 reads CASSPGRDTQYF. CDR3 sequence (DNA): TGTGCCAGCAGCCCAGGGAGAGATACGCAGTATTTT.

The CDR3 here is CASTIAGNEKLFF. CDR3 bases: TGTGCCAGCACCATAGCAGGGAATGAAAAACTGTTTTTT. The chain uses TRBV7-9 and TRBJ1-4, with a weak D call TRBD1 (5 bases). This CDR3 comprises 13 residues. Trimming took 7 bases from V and 5 from J, leaving 11 bases between them. The germline V gene has CDR1 SEHNR and CDR2 FQNEAQ (reference sequence).

The CDR3 bases are TGCGCCAGCAGCCGAAACGGAGGTATCTCCTACGAGCAGTACTTC. The encoded protein is CASSRNGGISYEQYF. The chain carries TRBV5-1 and TRBJ2-7; D is perhaps TRBD2 (5 bases). With 4 bases removed from V and 0 bases from J, the gap between germline ends came to 14 bases. The CDR3 contains 15 residues. Per germline, CDR1 SGHRS and CDR2 YFSETQ.

The V call is TRBV5-5, the J call TRBJ1-2; D unclear. With 2 bases removed from V and 4 bases from J, the gap between germline ends came to 12 bases. The CDR3 spans 14 residues. The V gene's germline CDR1 is SGHKS and CDR2 YYEKEE (reference sequence). This CDR3 reads CASSFALDVYGYTF. CDR3 DNA sequence: TGTGCCAGCAGCTTTGCCTTAGATGTCTATGGCTACACCTTC.

This clone came up once. The V gene is TRBV7-2, the J gene TRBJ1-6, with D possibly being TRBD1 (5 bases). Germline-derived CDR1 and CDR2 are SGHTA and FQGNSA. This CDR3 is built from 12 residues. V lost 5 bases and J lost 8, with 7 bases in between. Here the CDR3 DNA reads TGTGCCAGCAGCCAGGGTTATTCACCCCTCCACTTT. It yields the protein CASSQGYSPLHF.

This clone showed up just once. The chain links TRBV6-6 to TRBJ2-7; 9 positions agree with TRBD2. Per the germline V gene, CDR1 is MNHNY and CDR2 is SVGAGI (reference sequence). J lost 7 bases, V lost 5 bases, and 21 bases had no gene match. The CDR3 runs to 18 residues. The CDR3 protein is CASSPRGASGDTRREQYF. The CDR3 nucleotides are TGTGCCAGCAGTCCACGGGGGGCTAGCGGGGACACGCGACGGGAGCAGTACTTC.

Written as DNA, the CDR3 is TGTGCCAGCTCACCTTTCCCACAAGAGACCCAGTACTTC. This encodes CASSPFPQETQYF. The rearrangement joins TRBV18 to TRBJ2-5; no clear D gene. CDR1 and CDR2 from the germline V gene are KGHSH and LQKENI. This CDR3 contains 13 residues. Trimming cost V 3 bases and J 2 bases, with 7 bases left between them.

The V and J genes are TRBV15 and TRBJ2-3; possible D gene TRBD2, 6 bases. The CDR3 sequence is 16 residues long. Trimming removed 0 bases from V and 4 bases from J, with 14 bases in between. Germline-derived CDR1 and CDR2 are LNHNV and YYDKDF (reference sequence). The CDR3 sequence is CATSREGLWEADTQYF. The CDR3 DNA is TGTGCCACCAGCAGAGAAGGACTTTGGGAGGCAGATACGCAGTATTTT.

The chain links TRBV7-3 to TRBJ1-2; D ambiguous. The V end lost 0 bases, the J end lost 6 bases, and 11 bases lay between the germline ends. The CDR3 is 14 amino acids. In germline, CDR1 is SGHTA, CDR2 FQGTGA. CDR3 nucleotide sequence: TGTGCCAGCAGCTTAACAGGAGGGAGGGATGGCTACACCTTC. Its translation: CASSLTGGRDGYTF.

This chain uses TRBV3-1 (or the pseudogene TRBV3-2) with TRBJ1-2; the D gene is possibly TRBD1 (5 bases). The CDR3 is 14 amino acids. Germline V lookup: CDR1 LGHDT, CDR2 YNNKEL (reference sequence). V was cut by 5 bases and J by 4 bases, with 14 bases left in between. The CDR3 loop reads CASSDGGGLYGYTF. The CDR3 DNA follows: TGTGCCAGCAGCGACGGCGGGGGACTCTATGGCTACACCTTC.

The chain has TRBV6-5 and TRBJ1-2, with TRBD1 matching over 8 bases. The CDR3 loop spans 14 amino acids. V lost 3 bases, J lost 6 bases, and 6 bases stayed unmatched. The germline V gene has CDR1 MNHEY and CDR2 SVGAGI. The CDR3 reads CASSYRQGAHGYTF. The CDR3 bases are TGTGCCAGCAGTTATCGGCAGGGGGCGCATGGCTACACCTTC.

This clone was seen once. The V gene is TRBV18, the J gene TRBJ1-1, with TRBD1 matching 7 bases. In germline, CDR1 is KGHSH, CDR2 LQKENI. This CDR3 is built from 17 residues. V shed 6 bases, J shed 1 base, and the junction held 14 bases outside the gene matches. The CDR3 sequence is CASSPKGQRIENTEAFF. The CDR3 nucleotides are TGTGCCAGCTCGCCTAAGGGACAGAGAATAGAGAACACTGAAGCTTTCTTT.

The chain couples TRBV11-2 to TRBJ1-1; the D gene is possibly TRBD1 (5 bases). Germline loops: CDR1 SGHAT, CDR2 FQNNGV. The CDR3 has 14 residues. Deletions cut 7 bases from V and 0 bases from J, with 12 bases between. The CDR3 is CASKTEGMNTEAFF. In nucleotides, the CDR3 is TGTGCCAGCAAGACAGAAGGAATGAACACTGAAGCTTTCTTT.